These 31 T cell receptor beta chains were all obtained from the same sample, sequenced in a study of shared clonotypes between healthy human individuals. The naive CD8 fraction comprised CD45RO-negative cells positively selected for CCR7 and excluded terminally differentiated effector memory CD45RA+ cells. Sequenced by immunoSEQ multiplex PCR; TCRdb stores in-frame clones only, minus some. The sample has about 700,000 clones, about 90% seen once. Sequenced material: naive CD8+ T cells sorted from blood. The receptor set was obtained from a man between 25 and 39 years old in good health.

The rearrangement joins TRBV2 to TRBJ2-5, with 12 positions matching TRBD2. In germline, CDR1 is SNHLY, CDR2 FYNNEI. The V and J ends lost 4 bases and 4 bases, in that order; junction bases with no gene match: 16. The CDR3 runs to 19 residues. The CDR3, as DNA: TGTGCCAGCAGTGGGCCGTCGCTCGAACTAGCGGGAGGTGGAGAGACCCAGTACTTC. The encoded protein is CASSGPSLELAGGGETQYF.

V and J are TRBV10-1 and TRBJ1-1; the D is unclear. The CDR3 consists of 13 residues. CDR1 and CDR2 (germline): WNHNN, SYGVQD (reference sequence). The V gene lost 3 bases and the J gene lost 0 bases, with 5 bases spanning the gap. In DNA form, the CDR3 reads TGCGCCAGCAGTGACAGGCTGAACACTGAAGCTTTCTTT. Its protein product is CASSDRLNTEAFF.

Note on this clone: The identical CDR3 is also encoded by other nucleotide sequences in the sample. The chain carries TRBV5-8 and TRBJ2-7, with 13 bases lining up with TRBD2. J gave up 5 bases and V 0 bases, and 2 bases lay outside the gene matches. This CDR3 contains 15 residues. CDR1 and CDR2 from the germline V gene are SGHTS and YDEGEE. Written as DNA, the CDR3 is TGTGCCAGCAGCTTGGGACTAGCGGGAGGAAACGAGCAGTACTTC. Encoded protein: CASSLGLAGGNEQYF. The variable domain in full, completed from reference TRBV5-8 and TRBJ2-7, reads EAGVTQSPTHLIKTRGQQATLRCSPISGHTSVYWYQQALGLGLQFLLWYDEGEERNRGNFPPRFSGRQFPNYSSELNVNALELEDSALYLCASSLGLAGGNEQYFGPGTRLTVT.

CDR3 nucleotides: TGCGCCAGCAGCCAAGATTTATTGGTCGCGCAAACCACAGATACGCAGTATTTT. The encoded protein is CASSQDLLVAQTTDTQYF. The chain is built from TRBV4-1 and TRBJ2-3; D is unresolved. Germline V gives CDR1 MGHRA, CDR2 YSYEKL. CDR3 size: 18 residues. V lost 0 bases and J 2 bases, leaving 18 bases between the germline ends.

CDR3 in DNA: TGTGCCAGCAGCTTAGAACCGGGGGGCATCCGAGAGACCCAGTACTTC. Translation gives CASSLEPGGIRETQYF. The rearrangement uses TRBV7-9 and TRBJ2-5, with TRBD2 as a possible D gene (7 bases). Germline V CDR1 and CDR2: SEHNR, FQNEAQ (reference sequence). V shed 1 base and J shed 4 bases, with 16 bases lying between them. The CDR3 is made up of 16 amino acids.

The rearrangement links TRBV7-9 to TRBJ2-3; 10 positions match TRBD1. V shed 2 bases, J shed 1 base, and the junction held 9 bases outside the gene matches. Germline V gene data show CDR1 as SEHNR and CDR2 as FQNEAQ (reference sequence). The CDR3 is 18 residues long. CDR3 in amino acids: CASSLFGQGVIRTDTQYF. DNA of the CDR3: TGTGCCAGCAGCTTATTTGGACAGGGGGTAATCCGCACAGATACGCAGTATTTT.

The rearrangement uses TRBV6-6 and TRBJ2-3, with a possible D match to TRBD2 (6 bases). The ends were cut back, 6 bases at V and 7 bases at J, with 11 bases in the middle. CDR1 is MNHNY and CDR2 is SVGAGI in the germline V gene (reference sequence). The CDR3 length is 12 residues. The CDR3 DNA sequence: TGTGCCAGCAGCCGGGACTCCTATACGCAGTATTTT. Protein sequence: CASSRDSYTQYF.

CDR3 region: CATDRGAEAFF. CDR3 in DNA: TGCGCCACCGACAGGGGCGCTGAAGCTTTCTTT. The chain joins TRBV10-1 to TRBJ1-1; 8 bases are shared with TRBD1. The CDR3 runs to 11 residues. The J segment lost 6 bases and the V segment lost 10 bases, leaving 4 bases of the junction unmatched. Looked up from germline, CDR1 is WNHNN and CDR2 is SYGVQD (reference sequence).

The chain recombines TRBV19 with TRBJ1-2; maybe TRBD1 (6 bases). The CDR3 is 11 residues long. Deletions cut 10 bases from V and 8 bases from J, with 14 bases between. The germline V gene has CDR1 LNHDA and CDR2 SQIVND (reference sequence). CDR3 region: CATIQGNGYTF. The CDR3 DNA reads TGTGCCACCATCCAGGGGAACGGCTACACCTTC.

The CDR3 spells CASSKFGDYSNQPQHF. CDR3 nucleotide sequence: TGTGCCAGTAGTAAATTTGGGGACTATAGCAATCAGCCCCAGCATTTT. The chain carries TRBV19 and TRBJ1-5; D possibly corresponds to TRBD1 (5 bases). The CDR3 contains 16 residues. V was trimmed by 4 bases and J by 0 bases, leaving 13 bases between them. Germline CDR1 reads LNHDA; CDR2 reads SQIVND (reference sequence).

The chain links TRBV7-9 to TRBJ2-7; 11 bases agree with TRBD1. Trimming cost V 5 bases and J 7 bases; bases outside gene matches: 10. Germline assignment: CDR1 SEHNR and CDR2 FQNEAQ (reference sequence). CDR3 length: 15 amino acids. This CDR3 reads CASSPPDRGLGEQYF. The CDR3 nucleotides read TGTGCCAGCAGCCCCCCGGACAGGGGGCTGGGGGAGCAGTACTTC.

V is TRBV7-2 and J is TRBJ1-5, with D perhaps matching TRBD1 (5 bases). V was clipped by 1 base and J by 7 bases, with 8 bases between them. This CDR3 comprises 13 residues. Germline V lookup: CDR1 SGHTA, CDR2 FQGNSA. CDR3 sequence: CASSLGQSQPQHF. CDR3 nucleotides: TGTGCCAGCAGCTTAGGACAGTCGCAGCCCCAGCATTTT. Full variable domain (rest looked up from reference TRBV7-2 and TRBJ1-5): GAGVSQSPSNKVTEKGKDVELRCDPISGHTALYWYRQSLGQGLEFLIYFQGNSAPDKSGLPSDRFSAERTGGSVSTLTIQRTQQEDSAVYLCASSLGQSQPQHFGDGTRLSIL.

This chain links TRBV29-1 with TRBJ2-2; D not resolved. The length of the CDR3 is 12 residues. V lost 7 bases and J lost 1, with 7 bases in between. CDR1 SQVTM and CDR2 ANQGSEA come from the germline V gene. CDR3 DNA: TGCAGCGGATCCCTGAACACCGGGGAGCTGTTTTTT. Amino acid sequence: CSGSLNTGELFF.

The chain joins TRBV2 to TRBJ2-1; 7 nucleotides match TRBD2. This CDR3 contains 15 residues. Losses at the gene ends were 5 bases for V and 8 bases for J; bases not matched to a gene: 12. Per the germline V gene, CDR1 is SNHLY and CDR2 is FYNNEI. This chain's CDR3 is CASSPSISREDEQFF. The DNA for the CDR3 is TGTGCCAGCAGTCCTTCGATCAGTCGGGAGGATGAGCAGTTCTTC.

The DNA of the CDR3 is TGTGCCAGCAGCGTAGAGTCCCTAGCGGGAGCGGAGACCCAGTACTTC. This codes for CASSVESLAGAETQYF. The gene calls are TRBV9 and TRBJ2-5; 10 nucleotides align to TRBD2. Per germline, CDR1 SGDLS and CDR2 YYNGEE. V gave up 0 bases and J gave up 5 bases; unmatched junction bases: 7. The CDR3 loop spans 16 amino acids.

The chain couples TRBV7-6 to TRBJ2-7; the D gene could be TRBD1 or TRBD2 (5 bases each). With 0 bases removed from V and 5 bases from J, the gap between germline ends came to 14 bases. Germline CDR1 reads SGHVS; CDR2 reads FNYEAQ. The CDR3 runs to 15 residues. In DNA, the CDR3 is TGTGCCAGCAGCTTAGCTGGAGGTCCCAGGGACGAGCAGTACTTC. This translates into CASSLAGGPRDEQYF.

The table lists this clone with a count of one. The V and J genes are TRBV27 and TRBJ2-7, with TRBD2 identical over 7 bases. The CDR3 consists of 15 residues. Per the germline V gene, CDR1 is MNHEY and CDR2 is SMNVEV (reference sequence). V shed 8 bases and J 0 bases; nucleotides not matched to a gene: 10. This chain's CDR3 is CASSLSGTSSYEQYF. The CDR3 DNA is TGTGCCAGCTCCTTGAGCGGGACGAGCTCCTACGAGCAGTACTTC.

J is TRBJ2-7 and V is TRBV10-1; D is undetermined. Germline V lookup: CDR1 WNHNN, CDR2 SYGVQD (reference sequence). Trimming pared 6 bases from V and 3 bases from J, leaving 12 bases between. The CDR3 runs 13 residues. The CDR3, as DNA: TGCGCCAGCAGCCGGAACTCCGACTACGAGCAGTACTTC. Encoded protein: CASSRNSDYEQYF.

This chain connects TRBV25-1 to TRBJ1-1; tentative D call: TRBD1 (6 bases). The V gene lost 3 bases and the J gene lost 6 bases, with 14 bases spanning the gap. This CDR3 has 14 residues. Germline CDR1 reads MGHDK; CDR2 reads SYGVNS. This CDR3 reads CASSDLDRPPEAFF. CDR3 coding DNA: TGTGCCAGCAGTGACCTCGACAGGCCCCCTGAAGCTTTCTTT.

Note on this clone: At the DNA level, this CDR3 is encoded by other sequences in the same sample as well. The genes are TRBV7-9 and TRBJ2-2, with D hard to call. There are 12 residues in the CDR3. Trimming stripped 3 bases from V and 6 bases from J, with 5 bases between. The V gene's germline CDR1 is SEHNR and CDR2 FQNEAQ (reference sequence). For the CDR3, the DNA is TGTGCCAGCAGCTTGTCCTCCGGGGAGCTGTTTTTT. Translation gives CASSLSSGELFF.

The chain employs TRBV9 and TRBJ2-3, with D perhaps matching TRBD1 (5 bases). Trimming pared 3 bases from V and 9 bases from J, leaving 20 bases between. CDR3 length: 15 amino acids. Germline V gene lookup returns CDR1 SGDLS and CDR2 YYNGEE. CDR3 coding DNA: TGTGCCAGCAGCGAAGAAGGTTCAAGGGGCAACACGCAGTATTTT. This translates into CASSEEGSRGNTQYF.

The chain links TRBV5-1 to TRBJ1-4, with a tentative D call TRBD1 (5 bases). The V end lost 5 bases, the J end lost 7 bases, and 12 bases lay between the germline ends. This CDR3 comprises 13 residues. The germline V gene has CDR1 SGHRS and CDR2 YFSETQ. CDR3 nucleotides: TGCGCCAGCAGGGGGCCGATGGGTGAAAAACTGTTTTTT. Translation gives CASRGPMGEKLFF.

The V call is TRBV7-9, the J call TRBJ2-6; 9 positions agree with TRBD1. This CDR3 is 18 amino acids long. Trimming cost V 5 bases and J 1 base; bases outside gene matches: 9. Germline lookup yields CDR1 SEHNR and CDR2 FQNEAQ (reference sequence). The CDR3 DNA sequence: TGTGCCAGCAGCCCCACAGACAGGGGGACGTCTGGGGCCAACGTCCTGACTTTC. Amino acid sequence: CASSPTDRGTSGANVLTF.

V gene TRBV27 combines with J gene TRBJ1-2; D unclear. The CDR3 has 14 residues. Germline V lookup: CDR1 MNHEY, CDR2 SMNVEV (reference sequence). V gave up 7 bases and J gave up 4 bases, with 16 bases separating them. The CDR3 bases are TGTGCCAGCAATAAGACACCTACGGGCTATGGCTACACCTTC. As protein: CASNKTPTGYGYTF.

This chain links TRBV4-1 with TRBJ2-7; perhaps TRBD2 as D (5 bases). V gave up 4 bases and J gave up 0 bases, with 10 bases separating them. This CDR3 comprises 14 residues. CDR1 and CDR2 (germline): MGHRA, YSYEKL. Here the CDR3 DNA reads TGCGCCAGCAGCCTCACGACTAACTCCTACGAGCAGTACTTC. Translating gives CASSLTTNSYEQYF.

The V gene is TRBV29-1, the J gene TRBJ2-1; 14 bases agree with TRBD2. The germline gives CDR1 SQVTM, CDR2 ANQGSEA. V lost 8 bases to trimming and J lost 8 bases; unmatched junction nucleotides: 14. This CDR3 contains 16 residues. CDR3 coding DNA: TGCAGCATGACTAGCGGGAGGGCCAGAGACATTTATGAGCAGTTCTTC. It yields the protein CSMTSGRARDIYEQFF.

V and J are TRBV4-1 and TRBJ2-1; 9 positions match TRBD1. V lost 4 bases, J lost 2 bases, and 6 bases stayed unmatched. Germline CDR1 is MGHRA and CDR2 is YSYEKL. This CDR3 spans 16 amino acids. CDR3 nucleotide sequence: TGCGCCAGCAGCCCTCCTGGGACAGGGCCCTACAATGAGCAGTTCTTC. Residues: CASSPPGTGPYNEQFF.

The chain has TRBV7-9 and TRBJ2-7; possibly TRBD1 for D (5 bases). CDR3 length: 14 residues. In germline, CDR1 is SEHNR, CDR2 FQNEAQ (reference sequence). Trimming pared 5 bases from V and 3 bases from J, leaving 14 bases between. The CDR3 loop is CASSPPRQGYEQYF. The CDR3 DNA reads TGTGCCAGCAGCCCCCCTCGGCAGGGCTACGAGCAGTACTTC. The full variable domain, its missing parts supplied by reference TRBV7-9 and TRBJ2-7, is DTGVSQNPRHKITKRGQNVTFRCDPISEHNRLYWYRQTLGQGPEFLTYFQNEAQLEKSRLLSDRFSAERPKGSFSTLEIQRTEQGDSAMYLCASSPPRQGYEQYFGPGTRLTVT.

The rearrangement joins TRBV29-1 to TRBJ1-4, with a weak D call TRBD1 (5 bases). V gave up 3 bases and J gave up 4 bases, with 9 bases separating them. Germline lookup yields CDR1 SQVTM and CDR2 ANQGSEA. The CDR3 length is 13 residues. Written as DNA, the CDR3 is TGCAGCGTTGATTGGGGGGTTAATGAAAAACTGTTTTTT. It specifies CSVDWGVNEKLFF.

V and J are TRBV6-6 and TRBJ1-1; D is undetermined. Per germline, CDR1 MNHNY and CDR2 SVGAGI (reference sequence). This CDR3 has 13 residues. Trimming took off 8 bases at V and 5 bases at J, with 15 bases between the two ends. The CDR3, as DNA: TGTGCCAGCTATCCTTTAGGAGGAACTGAAGCTTTCTTT. Amino acid sequence: CASYPLGGTEAFF.

The chain couples TRBV7-9 to TRBJ2-1, with D perhaps matching TRBD2 (5 bases). The V end lost 7 bases, the J end lost 7 bases, and 11 bases lay between the germline ends. The CDR3 covers 12 residues. The germline V gene has CDR1 SEHNR and CDR2 FQNEAQ (reference sequence). CDR3 in amino acids: CASKYGMNEQFF. The CDR3, as DNA: TGTGCCAGCAAATACGGGATGAATGAGCAGTTCTTC. The whole variable domain, filled in from reference TRBV7-9 and TRBJ2-1, reads DTGVSQNPRHKITKRGQNVTFRCDPISEHNRLYWYRQTLGQGPEFLTYFQNEAQLEKSRLLSDRFSAERPKGSFSTLEIQRTEQGDSAMYLCASKYGMNEQFFGPGTRLTVL.